There are a few counts of the clone carrying this TCR beta chain. Its antigen is currently unknown. The study, taken as a whole, reports: Tumor-infiltrating Treg TCR alpha and beta sequences overlapped most with tumor naive CD4+ T cells, then blood naive. Tumor memory CD4+ T cell TCR gene usage clustered with blood and lymph node memory CD4+ cells and lymph node naive CD4+ cells. Whole repertoires were not studied in the larger cohort, only one V-J beta rearrangement.

Naive CD4+ cells had CD25+ Tregs removed. TCRdb fed the 5' RACE reads into MiXCR, producing one record per CDR3 protein. The profile shows over 50,000 distinct CDR3 sequences, 24% of them singletons. The CDR3 sequence is 16 residues long. The germline V and J ends were trimmed by 7 bases and 5 bases, with 22 bases remaining between them. Germline V CDR1 and CDR2: MNHNS, SASEGT. The TCR comes from a female donor with breast cancer. Sequenced input: tumor-infiltrating naive CD4+ T cells sorted from the breast tumor. Documented subset: naive CD4+ T cells, CD4+CD45RA+CD25-. This chain links TRBV6-1 with TRBJ2-3; D could derive from TRBD1 or TRBD2 (6 bases each). DNA for the CDR3: TGTGCCAGCAACGTCCAACCCGGGAGAGGGGGAGATACGCAGTATTTT. Its protein product is CASNVQPGRGGDTQYF.